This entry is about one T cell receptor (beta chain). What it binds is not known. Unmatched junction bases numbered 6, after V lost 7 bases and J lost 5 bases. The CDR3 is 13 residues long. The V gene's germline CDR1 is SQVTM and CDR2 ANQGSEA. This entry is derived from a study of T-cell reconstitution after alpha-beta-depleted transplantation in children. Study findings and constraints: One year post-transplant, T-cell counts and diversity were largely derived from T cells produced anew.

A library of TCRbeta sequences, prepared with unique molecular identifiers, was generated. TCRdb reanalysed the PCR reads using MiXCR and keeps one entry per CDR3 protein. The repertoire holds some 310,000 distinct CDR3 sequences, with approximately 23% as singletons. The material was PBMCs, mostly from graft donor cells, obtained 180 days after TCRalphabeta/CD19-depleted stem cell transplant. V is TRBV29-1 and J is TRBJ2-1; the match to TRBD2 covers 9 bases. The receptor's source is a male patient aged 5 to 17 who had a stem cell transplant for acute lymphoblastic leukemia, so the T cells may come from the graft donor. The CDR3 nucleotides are TGCAGCGCGGAGGGACTAGCCCACAATGAGCAGTTCTTC. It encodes CSAEGLAHNEQFF.